This is a list of T cell receptor beta chains from one sample in a study of cytomegalovirus exposure and HLA in healthy donors. Clones were read by immunoSEQ multiplex PCR, and TCRdb kept only the in-frame ones, dropping some. The sample holds 90,000 or so clones, 75% to 85% seen once. The sequenced sample was PBMCs. The source of these receptors is a man in his fifties in good health and CMV-seropositive. CDR3s include the opening cysteine and the closing phenylalanine or tryptophan. A D gene is named only where the DNA matches it firmly. Expanded clones get a size class; other rows say once, few or many, or leave the size out.

size: NA; D: NA; V: TRBV29-1; J: TRBJ1-2; CDR3: CSVEWQTYGYTF; DNA: TGCAGCGTTGAATGGCAGACATATGGCTACACCTTC
size: NA; D: NA; V: TRBV10-1; J: TRBJ1-4; CDR3: CASSDSRATNEKLFF; DNA: TGCGCCAGCAGTGATAGCCGGGCAACTAATGAAAAACTGTTTTTT
size: NA; D: NA; V: TRBV7-9; J: TRBJ2-6; CDR3: CASSSPGGANVLTF; DNA: TGTGCCAGCAGCTCCCCGGGGGGGGCCAACGTCCTGACTTTC
size: few; D: NA; V: TRBV4-3; J: TRBJ2-5; CDR3: CASSQDSILDLETQYF; DNA: TGCGCCAGCAGCCAAGATAGTATCCTAGACCTTGAGACCCAGTACTTC
size: NA; D: NA; V: TRBV7-8; J: TRBJ2-5; CDR3: CASSPIGAETQYF; DNA: TGTGCCAGCAGCCCGATAGGAGCAGAGACCCAGTACTTC
size: NA; D: TRBD1; V: TRBV7-9; J: TRBJ1-3; CDR3: CASSTGTASGGNTIYF; DNA: TGTGCCAGCAGCACCGGGACAGCCAGTGGTGGAAACACCATATATTTT
size: few; D: NA; V: TRBV29-1; J: TRBJ2-1; CDR3: CSGQGRVEGEGYNEQFF; DNA: TGCAGCGGACAAGGCAGGGTAGAGGGGGAGGGGTACAATGAGCAGTTCTTC
size: NA; D: NA; V: TRBV7-3; J: TRBJ2-5; CDR3: CASSPGSQETQYF; DNA: TGTGCCAGCAGCCCGGGATCACAAGAGACCCAGTACTTC
size: NA; D: TRBD1; V: TRBV30; J: TRBJ1-5; CDR3: CAWTPLGGPNQPQHF; DNA: TGTGCCTGGACCCCCTTAGGGGGCCCCAATCAGCCCCAGCATTTT
size: NA; D: TRBD1; V: TRBV4-1; J: TRBJ1-1; CDR3: CASSPAGGRPEAFF; DNA: TGCGCCAGCAGCCCCGCAGGGGGTCGGCCTGAAGCTTTCTTT
size: NA; D: TRBD1; V: TRBV7-6; J: TRBJ2-3; CDR3: CASSRRQGPSTDTQYF; DNA: TGTGCCAGCAGCCGACGACAGGGCCCTAGCACAGATACGCAGTATTTT
size: NA; D: NA; V: TRBV2; J: TRBJ2-7; CDR3: CASISEGGYEQYF; DNA: TGTGCCAGCATAAGTGAGGGCGGGTACGAGCAGTACTTC
size: once; D: TRBD2; V: TRBV6-1; J: TRBJ2-2; CDR3: CASSPRGGAPGELFF; DNA: TGTGCCAGCAGTCCCCGGGGGGGGGCTCCGGGGGAGCTGTTTTTT
size: NA; D: NA; V: TRBV5-6; J: TRBJ2-7; CDR3: CASTKTRPSGNWYEQYF; DNA: TGTGCCAGCACCAAAACGCGACCCAGCGGAAATTGGTACGAGCAGTACTTC
size: NA; D: NA; V: TRBV18; J: TRBJ2-4; CDR3: CASSTGLREMTYF; DNA: TGTGCCAGCTCAACAGGGCTCAGGGAAATGACGTACTTC
size: NA; D: NA; V: TRBV7-9; J: TRBJ1-5; CDR3: CSSSYINQPQHF; DNA: TGTTCCAGCAGCTATATCAATCAGCCCCAGCATTTT
size: NA; D: NA; V: TRBV18; J: TRBJ2-3; CDR3: CASSSSSTDTQYF; DNA: TGTGCCAGCTCATCCTCTAGCACAGATACGCAGTATTTT
size: NA; D: TRBD2; V: TRBV18; J: TRBJ2-7; CDR3: CASSQRDGRNPSSYEQYF; DNA: TGTGCCAGCTCACAACGGGACGGGAGGAATCCTAGCTCCTACGAGCAGTACTTC
size: NA; D: TRBD2; V: TRBV18; J: TRBJ2-1; CDR3: CASSPPTGGPYNEQFF; DNA: TGTGCCAGCTCACCACCAACGGGAGGGCCCTACAATGAGCAGTTCTTC
size: once; D: TRBD2; V: TRBV7-8; J: TRBJ2-1; CDR3: CASALAGARNEQFF; DNA: TGTGCCAGTGCCTTAGCGGGAGCTAGGAATGAGCAGTTCTTC
size: NA; D: NA; V: TRBV15; J: TRBJ1-2; CDR3: CATSRDRGLGGYTF; DNA: TGTGCCACCAGCAGAGATAGAGGGCTTGGAGGCTACACCTTC
size: NA; D: TRBD2; V: TRBV6-5; J: TRBJ2-1; CDR3: CASSLAGAVYNEQFF; DNA: TGTGCCAGCAGCTTAGCGGGAGCGGTGTACAATGAGCAGTTCTTC
size: NA; D: TRBD2; V: TRBV4-2; J: TRBJ2-7; CDR3: CASSHGLAGTYEQYF; DNA: TGTGCCAGCAGCCACGGACTAGCGGGAACCTACGAGCAGTACTTC
size: NA; D: TRBD1; V: TRBV2; J: TRBJ2-6; CDR3: CASRGFRDRASGANGLTF; DNA: TGTGCCAGCAGAGGGTTCCGGGACAGGGCGTCTGGGGCCAACGGCCTGACTTTC
size: NA; D: TRBD1; V: TRBV25-1; J: TRBJ1-1; CDR3: CASRDRGLGNTEAFF; DNA: TGTGCCAGCAGAGACAGGGGCTTAGGTAACACTGAAGCTTTCTTT
size: NA; D: NA; V: TRBV5-8; J: TRBJ2-3; CDR3: CASSLGGVPSTDTQYF; DNA: TGTGCCAGCAGCTTGGGGGGGGTGCCGAGCACAGATACGCAGTATTTT
size: NA; D: TRBD1; V: TRBV19; J: TRBJ1-2; CDR3: CASSMLRQGSYGYTF; DNA: TGTGCCAGTAGTATGTTAAGACAGGGTAGCTATGGCTACACCTTC
size: NA; D: NA; V: TRBV7-3; J: TRBJ2-7; CDR3: CASSLQGTYEQYF; DNA: TGTGCCAGCAGCTTACAGGGGACCTACGAGCAGTACTTC
size: NA; D: NA; V: TRBV7-2; J: TRBJ1-2; CDR3: CASTRTVSGYTF; DNA: TGTGCCAGCACCAGGACAGTCTCCGGCTACACCTTC
size: NA; D: NA; V: TRBV27; J: TRBJ1-5; CDR3: CASSLSSLQPQHF; DNA: TGTGCCAGCAGTTTATCCAGTTTGCAGCCCCAGCATTTT
size: NA; D: TRBD1; V: TRBV19; J: TRBJ1-2; CDR3: CASTGGWYGYTF; DNA: TGTGCCAGTACAGGGGGCTGGTATGGCTACACCTTC
size: once; D: TRBD1; V: TRBV19; J: TRBJ2-1; CDR3: CASSSGQGPQTYNEQFF; DNA: TGTGCCAGTAGTTCTGGACAGGGCCCACAAACATACAATGAGCAGTTCTTC
size: NA; D: TRBD2; V: TRBV9; J: TRBJ2-1; CDR3: CASSVAPTSGEQFF; DNA: TGTGCCAGCAGCGTAGCTCCGACTAGCGGCGAGCAGTTCTTC
size: NA; D: NA; V: TRBV21-1; J: TRBJ2-7; CDR3: CASSKDTSGGNYEQYF; DNA: TGTGCCAGCAGCAAAGATACTAGCGGGGGGAACTACGAGCAGTACTTC
size: NA; D: NA; V: TRBV2; J: TRBJ2-3; CDR3: CASSGHTTTDTQYF; DNA: TGTGCCAGCAGTGGACACACCACCACAGATACGCAGTATTTT
size: NA; D: TRBD1; V: TRBV5-6; J: TRBJ2-7; CDR3: CASSRLDRGYEQYF; DNA: TGTGCCAGCAGCCGCCTGGACAGGGGCTACGAGCAGTACTTC
size: NA; D: NA; V: TRBV7-9; J: TRBJ2-1; CDR3: CSSSLVGVEQFF; DNA: TGTTCCAGCAGCCTAGTCGGAGTTGAGCAGTTCTTC
size: NA; D: NA; V: TRBV5-1; J: TRBJ2-5; CDR3: CASSFAGPGTQYF; DNA: TGCGCCAGCAGCTTTGCAGGGCCAGGGACCCAGTACTTC
size: NA; D: NA; V: TRBV7-2; J: TRBJ2-3; CDR3: CASSPPIDTQYF; DNA: TGTGCCAGCAGCCCCCCCATCGATACGCAGTATTTT
size: NA; D: NA; V: TRBV10-1; J: TRBJ2-2; CDR3: CASSESGLSNTGELFF; DNA: TGCGCCAGCAGTGAGTCCGGACTATCGAACACCGGGGAGCTGTTTTTT
size: NA; D: TRBD2; V: TRBV7-9; J: TRBJ2-1; CDR3: CASSAGLASSSYNEQFF; DNA: TGTGCCAGCAGCGCGGGACTAGCATCGAGCTCCTACAATGAGCAGTTCTTC
size: NA; D: TRBD1; V: TRBV30; J: TRBJ1-2; CDR3: CAWKTGAGGYTF; DNA: TGTGCCTGGAAAACAGGGGCAGGGGGCTACACCTTC
size: NA; D: TRBD1; V: TRBV6-5; J: TRBJ2-2; CDR3: CASSPDRGHTGELFF; DNA: TGTGCCAGCAGTCCAGACAGGGGTCACACCGGGGAGCTGTTTTTT
size: NA; D: NA; V: TRBV7-2; J: TRBJ1-5; CDR3: CASSLNGGTSNQPQHF; DNA: TGTGCCAGCAGCTTAAACGGGGGTACGAGCAATCAGCCCCAGCATTTT
size: few; D: TRBD2; V: TRBV7-2; J: TRBJ2-1; CDR3: CATRTSGLSEQFF; DNA: TGTGCCACTAGGACTAGCGGGCTCTCAGAGCAGTTCTTC
size: NA; D: TRBD2; V: TRBV4-1; J: TRBJ2-5; CDR3: CASSLGLAGVQETQYF; DNA: TGCGCCAGCAGCCTGGGACTAGCGGGAGTGCAAGAGACCCAGTACTTC
size: NA; D: NA; V: TRBV5-4; J: TRBJ2-2; CDR3: CASSWTGTPTGELFF; DNA: TGTGCCAGCAGCTGGACCGGGACACCCACCGGGGAGCTGTTTTTT
size: NA; D: NA; V: TRBV7-2; J: TRBJ2-2; CDR3: CVSSLARVGELFF; DNA: TGTGTCAGCAGCTTAGCGCGGGTCGGGGAGCTGTTTTTT
size: NA; D: TRBD1; V: TRBV29-1; J: TRBJ1-2; CDR3: CSVTNQGAYGYTF; DNA: TGCAGCGTTACAAATCAGGGGGCTTATGGCTACACCTTC
size: NA; D: NA; V: TRBV30; J: TRBJ2-7; CDR3: CAWSKTPSSYEQYF; DNA: TGTGCCTGGAGTAAGACTCCGAGCTCCTACGAGCAGTACTTC
size: NA; D: NA; V: TRBV4-1; J: TRBJ2-7; CDR3: CASSPRWPTYEQYF; DNA: TGCGCCAGCAGCCCCAGGTGGCCAACCTACGAGCAGTACTTC
size: NA; D: TRBD1; V: TRBV9; J: TRBJ2-3; CDR3: CASSPRTGAGDTQYF; DNA: TGTGCCAGCAGCCCCCGGACAGGGGCAGGAGATACGCAGTATTTT
size: NA; D: TRBD1; V: TRBV29-1; J: TRBJ1-1; CDR3: CSAGGMNTEAFF; DNA: TGCAGCGCAGGGGGGATGAACACTGAAGCTTTCTTT